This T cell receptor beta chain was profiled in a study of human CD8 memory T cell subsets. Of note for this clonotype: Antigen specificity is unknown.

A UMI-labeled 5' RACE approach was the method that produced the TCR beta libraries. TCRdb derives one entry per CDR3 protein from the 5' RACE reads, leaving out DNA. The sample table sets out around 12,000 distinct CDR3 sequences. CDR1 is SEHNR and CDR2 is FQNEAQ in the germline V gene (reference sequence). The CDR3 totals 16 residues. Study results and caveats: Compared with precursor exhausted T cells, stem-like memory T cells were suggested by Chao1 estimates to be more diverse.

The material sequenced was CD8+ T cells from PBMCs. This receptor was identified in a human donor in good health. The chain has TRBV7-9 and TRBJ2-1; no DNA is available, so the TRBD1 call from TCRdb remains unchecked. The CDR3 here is CASSPPPREKGNEQFF.